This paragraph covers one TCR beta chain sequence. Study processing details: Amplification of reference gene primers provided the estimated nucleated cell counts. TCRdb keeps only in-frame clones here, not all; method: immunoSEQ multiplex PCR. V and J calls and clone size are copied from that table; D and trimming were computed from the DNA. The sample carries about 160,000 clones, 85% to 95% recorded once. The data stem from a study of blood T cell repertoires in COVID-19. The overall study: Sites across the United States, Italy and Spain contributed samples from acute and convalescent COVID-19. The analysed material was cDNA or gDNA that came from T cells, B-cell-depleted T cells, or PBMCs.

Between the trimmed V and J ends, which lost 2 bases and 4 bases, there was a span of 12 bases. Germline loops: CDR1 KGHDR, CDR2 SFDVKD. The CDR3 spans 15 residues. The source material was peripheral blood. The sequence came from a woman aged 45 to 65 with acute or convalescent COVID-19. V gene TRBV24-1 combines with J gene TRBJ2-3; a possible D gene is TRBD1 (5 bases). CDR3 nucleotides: TGTGCCACCAGTGATTCGAGGCAGGGCCCAGATACGCAGTATTTT. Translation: CATSDSRQGPDTQYF.